This entry lists 32 T cell receptor beta chains sequenced from one sample in a study of blood T cells in healthy people across ages. Sample-barcoded 5' priming and a J-beta primer mix drove a second PCR of 7 to 11 cycles. TCRdb analysed the 5' RACE reads with MiXCR anew, one entry per CDR3 protein. The repertoire has more than 650,000 distinct CDR3 sequences, roughly 24% of them found once; the top ten carry 3%. These sequences were also reported in another study, on T cells of mothers and their children.

Material: blood. These receptors were obtained from a boy aged 10-17 years in good health.

The CDR3 DNA is TGTGCCAGCAGCATTGACAGGGGCTATGAGCAGTTCTTC. Protein product: CASSIDRGYEQFF. The chain links TRBV13 to TRBJ2-1; 8 bases line up with TRBD1. Per germline, CDR1 PRHDT and CDR2 FYEKMQ (reference sequence). V lost 5 bases, J lost 8 bases, and 5 bases stayed unmatched. The CDR3 has 13 residues.

This sequence joins TRBV20-1 and TRBJ2-5, with TRBD1 identical over 9 bases. CDR1 is DFQATT, CDR2 SNEGSKA, per germline (reference sequence). V dropped 5 bases and J dropped 4; count of bases not matched to a gene: 2. The CDR3 has 12 amino acids. DNA of the CDR3: TGCAGTGCTTACAGGGGGCGAGAGACCCAGTACTTC. The encoded protein is CSAYRGRETQYF.

Worth noting for this clonotype: A much larger clone sits a single nucleotide away, making a read error possible. The CDR3 ends on some other residue instead of the conserved phenylalanine or tryptophan, so this is likely a read error. For the CDR3, the DNA is TGCAGCGTTGTCGGGCTAGCCAAAAACATTCAGTACATC. Translation gives CSVVGLAKNIQYI. J is TRBJ2-4 and V is TRBV29-1, with D unclear. Trimming shortened V by 4 bases and J by 0 bases, and 7 bases separated the two germline ends. The CDR3 length is 13 residues. Germline lookup yields CDR1 SQVTM and CDR2 ANQGSEA.

This clonotype was observed many times. The chain is built from TRBV10-3 and TRBJ2-5, with D possibly being TRBD1 (6 bases). Trimming pared 7 bases from V and 3 bases from J, leaving 15 bases between. Per germline, CDR1 ENHRY and CDR2 SYGVKD. The CDR3 is 14 residues long. This chain's CDR3 is CAITGHRAEETQYF. Written as DNA, the CDR3 is TGTGCCATCACGGGCCACAGGGCAGAAGAGACCCAGTACTTC.

V and J are TRBV20-1 and TRBJ2-1, with D tentatively TRBD1 (5 bases). With the DNA end fitting TRBJ2-7 better, the J assignment may be wrong. The CDR3 contains 14 residues. In germline, CDR1 is DFQATT, CDR2 SNEGSKA (reference sequence). As DNA, the CDR3 is TGCAGTGCTAGAGAGGTGCAGGGCCCCAACGAGCAGTACTTC. Residues: CSAREVQGPNEQYF.

The rearrangement uses TRBV29-1 and TRBJ2-1; 14 nucleotides align to TRBD2. This CDR3 has 15 amino acids. From germline, CDR1 is SQVTM and CDR2 ANQGSEA. V was clipped by 8 bases and J by 1 base; unmatched bases: 4. CDR3 in DNA: TGCAGCCAAAGGACTAGCGGGGGGTCCTACAATGAGCAGTTCTTC. Its translation: CSQRTSGGSYNEQFF.

This clonotype appeared a few times. This chain uses TRBV20-1 with TRBJ2-4, with 9 bases fitting TRBD2. The germline CDR1 and CDR2 sequences are DFQATT and SNEGSKA (reference sequence). After removal of 4 bases from V and 16 bases from J, the junction contained 8 bases not matched to a gene. The CDR3 has 11 amino acids. CDR3 in amino acids: CSATARGGIYF. CDR3 DNA: TGCAGTGCTACAGCGCGGGGGGGCATATACTTC.

This clonotype was counted only a few times. It may be a read error: a sequence one base away is much more abundant. The chain employs TRBV25-1 and TRBJ2-5; a weak D match, TRBD1 (6 bases). CDR1 and CDR2 from the germline V gene are MGHDK and SYGVNS. This CDR3 has 12 amino acids. V dropped 7 bases and J dropped 2 bases, with 8 bases sitting between them. The CDR3: CASTGQQETQYF. The DNA of the CDR3 is TGTGCCAGCACTGGACAGCAAGAGACCCAGTACTTC.

DNA for the CDR3: TGTGCCAGCCCCGGACAGGAACCCACAGATACGCAGTATTTT. Its protein product is CASPGQEPTDTQYF. The chain links TRBV7-9 to TRBJ2-3, with 7 bases aligning to TRBD1. Trimming removed 8 bases from V and 2 bases from J; junction bases left unmatched: 7. Per germline, CDR1 SEHNR and CDR2 FQNEAQ (reference sequence). The CDR3 is 14 residues long.

This clonotype turned up a few times. The rearrangement uses TRBV24-1 and TRBJ2-5; TRBD2 agrees at 13 bases. Germline CDR1 is KGHDR and CDR2 is SFDVKD. Unmatched junction bases numbered 7, after V lost 4 bases and J lost 6 bases. This CDR3 region has 16 residues. In DNA, the CDR3 is TGTGCCACCAGTGAGTCGACTAGCGGGGGGATACAGACCCAGTACTTC. Its protein product is CATSESTSGGIQTQYF.

J is TRBJ1-2 and V is TRBV25-1; 9 bases align to TRBD1. The CDR3 has 16 amino acids. CDR1 is MGHDK and CDR2 is SYGVNS in the germline V gene. J lost 5 bases, V lost 3 bases, and 10 bases had no gene match. CDR3 nucleotides: TGTGCCAGCAGTGATTCGTCACAGGGGGCGCGGTATGGCTACACCTTC. This translates into CASSDSSQGARYGYTF.

The chain joins TRBV13 to TRBJ2-7; D might be TRBD1 (5 bases). This CDR3 is 14 amino acids long. V gave up 6 bases and J gave up 2 bases, with 14 bases separating them. Germline V gene sequence: CDR1 PRHDT, CDR2 FYEKMQ (reference sequence). CDR3 nucleotide sequence: TGTGCCAGCAGTTTTCAGGGTAAGGCCTACGAGCAGTACTTC. This sequence encodes CASSFQGKAYEQYF. The whole variable domain, remainder taken from reference TRBV13 and TRBJ2-7, is AAGVIQSPRHLIKEKRETATLKCYPIPRHDTVYWYQQGPGQDPQFLISFYEKMQSDKGSIPDRFSAQQFSDYHSELNMSSLELGDSALYFCASSFQGKAYEQYFGPGTRLTVT.

The chain combines TRBV12-3 or TRBV12-4 with TRBJ1-5; D is unclear. The V gene lost 6 bases and the J gene lost 3 bases, with 12 bases spanning the gap. This CDR3 has 14 amino acids. CDR3 in DNA: TGTGCCAGCAGCCCTGCCCTTTCCAATCAGCCCCAGCATTTT. Translation: CASSPALSNQPQHF.

This chain joins TRBV20-1 and TRBJ1-6; D is uncertain. V lost 1 base and J lost 8, with 6 bases in between. Germline-derived CDR1 and CDR2 are DFQATT and SNEGSKA (reference sequence). This CDR3 is built from 12 residues. Written as DNA, the CDR3 is TGCAGTGCTAGAGGCACCGATTCACCCCTCCACTTT. Protein product: CSARGTDSPLHF.

In its sample, this clonotype was seen many times. The chain is built from TRBV28 and TRBJ2-5, with unresolved D. This CDR3 spans 11 amino acids. Trimming cost V 7 bases and J 2 bases, with 5 bases left between them. Germline values: CDR1 MDHEN, CDR2 SYDVKM. The CDR3 sequence: CASMTQETQYF. The CDR3, as DNA: TGTGCCAGCATGACGCAAGAGACCCAGTACTTC. The full variable domain, completed using reference TRBV28 and TRBJ2-5, is DVKVTQSSRYLVKRTGEKVFLECVQDMDHENMFWYRQDPGLGLRLIYFSYDVKMKEKGDIPEGYSVSREKKERFSLILESASTNQTSMYLCASMTQETQYFGPGTRLLVL.

The table lists this clonotype with a few counts. The rearrangement uses TRBV10-3 and TRBJ1-2; 10 bases map to TRBD1. Trimming at V came to 6 bases and at J to 7 bases, leaving 11 bases not matched to a gene. CDR3 size: 15 residues. Germline loops: CDR1 ENHRY, CDR2 SYGVKD. Written as DNA, the CDR3 is TGTGCCATCAGCAATTTGGACAGGGGGAACGTTGGCTACACCTTC. Its translation is CAISNLDRGNVGYTF.

The rearrangement uses TRBV7-9 and TRBJ1-3; 7 bases agree with TRBD1. CDR1 and CDR2 (germline): SEHNR, FQNEAQ (reference sequence). The CDR3 is 16 amino acids. V was pared by 5 bases and J by 0 bases, with 7 bases of the junction left unmatched. The CDR3 loop is CASSQMTGSSGNTIYF. For the CDR3, the DNA is TGTGCCAGCAGCCAAATGACAGGGAGCTCTGGAAACACCATATATTTT. The complete variable domain, with remaining parts taken from reference TRBV7-9 and TRBJ1-3, reads DTGVSQNPRHKITKRGQNVTFRCDPISEHNRLYWYRQTLGQGPEFLTYFQNEAQLEKSRLLSDRFSAERPKGSFSTLEIQRTEQGDSAMYLCASSQMTGSSGNTIYFGEGSWLTVV.

This chain joins TRBV10-1 and TRBJ2-7; no firm D call. The V and J ends lost 2 bases and 2 bases respectively, with 10 bases between them. Germline V gene data show CDR1 as WNHNN and CDR2 as SYGVQD (reference sequence). This CDR3 spans 14 amino acids. CDR3 DNA: TGCGCCAGCAGTGAGCGGTCAGCCCCCTACGAGCAGTACTTC. This encodes CASSERSAPYEQYF.

There are a few counts of this clonotype. This chain uses TRBV7-9 with TRBJ1-3; D gene unclear. The CDR3 contains 15 residues. V lost 5 bases and J lost 0, with 11 bases in between. CDR1 and CDR2 (germline): SEHNR, FQNEAQ (reference sequence). The CDR3 sequence is CASSIGDASGNTIYF. The CDR3 nucleotides read TGTGCCAGCAGCATTGGAGATGCCTCTGGAAACACCATATATTTT.

This clonotype was recorded at least ten times. V is TRBV20-1 and J is TRBJ1-4, with D perhaps TRBD1 (6 bases). Trimming took 0 bases from V and 7 from J, leaving 15 bases between them. This CDR3 region has 15 residues. Germline V gives CDR1 DFQATT, CDR2 SNEGSKA (reference sequence). CDR3 DNA: TGCAGTGCTAGAGATCAGAGGGGGGCAGGTGAAAAACTGTTTTTT. Translating it yields CSARDQRGAGEKLFF.

The chain joins TRBV7-9 to TRBJ1-4; D unresolved. Germline lookup yields CDR1 SEHNR and CDR2 FQNEAQ (reference sequence). The CDR3 is 14 amino acids. Trimming cost V 5 bases and J 5 bases, with 12 bases left between them. Here the CDR3 reads CASSNLLQNEKLFF. In nucleotides, the CDR3 is TGTGCCAGCAGCAACCTGTTACAGAATGAAAAACTGTTTTTT.

The rearrangement uses TRBV20-1 and TRBJ1-4; D perhaps matches TRBD1 (5 bases). The V gene lost 0 bases and the J gene lost 8 bases, with 13 bases spanning the gap. This CDR3 spans 14 amino acids. Germline loops: CDR1 DFQATT, CDR2 SNEGSKA (reference sequence). Here the CDR3 reads CSARDREGWEKLFF. CDR3 nucleotide sequence: TGCAGTGCTAGAGATAGGGAGGGGTGGGAAAAACTGTTTTTT.

This clonotype turned up a few times. The V gene is TRBV7-7, the J gene TRBJ1-2, with unresolved D. The CDR3 sequence is 15 residues long. CDR1 and CDR2 from the germline V gene are SSHAT and FNYEAQ (reference sequence). Trimming removed 3 bases from V and 7 bases from J, with 18 bases in between. This CDR3 is CASSFPLDGWCGYTF. The CDR3 region has the DNA TGTGCCAGCAGCTTCCCCCTTGACGGTTGGTGTGGCTACACCTTC.

The chain recombines TRBV5-6 with TRBJ1-3; maybe TRBD1 (5 bases). There are 15 residues in the CDR3. Trimming removed 2 bases from V and 3 bases from J, with 12 bases in between. Germline V gene lookup returns CDR1 SGHDT and CDR2 YYEEEE. The DNA for the CDR3 is TGTGCCAGCAGCTTTGGCCCGACAGTTGGAAACACCATATATTTT. This translates into CASSFGPTVGNTIYF.

In its sample, this clonotype was seen a few times. The V call is TRBV7-2, the J call TRBJ2-1; 8 bases are shared with TRBD2. From germline, CDR1 is SGHTA and CDR2 FQGNSA. The CDR3 covers 14 residues. V shed 6 bases, J shed 4 bases, and the junction held 5 bases outside the gene matches. The DNA of the CDR3 is TGTGCCAGCAGTGACGGGGGGGTATACAATGAGCAGTTCTTC. Its protein product is CASSDGGVYNEQFF.

This clonotype was observed a few times. The junction does not match germline at one end; this may be a read error. The V and J genes are TRBV5-1 and TRBJ2-7; maybe TRBD2 (6 bases). CDR3 length: 14 residues. Germline V gene lookup returns CDR1 SGHRS and CDR2 YFSETQ. Here the CDR3 reads CVSRTGTPSYEQYF. The CDR3 nucleotides read TGCGTCAGCAGAACCGGGACTCCCTCCTACGAGCAGTACTTC.

The chain has TRBV3-1 and TRBJ2-5; weak D call: TRBD1 (6 bases). The V gene's germline CDR1 is LGHDT and CDR2 YNNKEL (reference sequence). This CDR3 is built from 15 residues. V lost 3 bases and J 4 bases, leaving 15 bases between the germline ends. The CDR3 protein is CASSQTGVGGETQYF. CDR3 sequence (DNA): TGTGCCAGCAGCCAGACAGGCGTTGGAGGAGAGACCCAGTACTTC.

This clonotype was seen a handful of times. This chain connects TRBV5-1 to TRBJ2-5; 11 bases map to TRBD2. Germline assignment: CDR1 SGHRS and CDR2 YFSETQ. The CDR3 has 16 amino acids. V was clipped by 7 bases and J by 2 bases; unmatched bases: 10. CDR3 residues: CASRHSTSGGQETQYF. The CDR3 coding sequence is TGCGCCAGCCGTCACTCAACTAGCGGGGGTCAAGAGACCCAGTACTTC. Full variable domain (rest looked up from reference TRBV5-1 and TRBJ2-5): KAGVTQTPRYLIKTRGQQVTLSCSPISGHRSVSWYQQTPGQGLQFLFEYFSETQRNKGNFPGRFSGRQFSNSRSEMNVSTLELGDSALYLCASRHSTSGGQETQYFGPGTRLLVL.

The chain couples TRBV5-1 to TRBJ2-2, with D hard to call. The CDR3 runs 15 residues. V was pared by 5 bases and J by 2 bases, with 13 bases between. Per germline, CDR1 SGHRS and CDR2 YFSETQ. CDR3 sequence: CASSPYSLNTGELFF. The DNA of the CDR3 is TGCGCCAGCAGTCCATATAGCCTTAACACCGGGGAGCTGTTTTTT.

This clonotype was found a few times. V is TRBV10-3 and J is TRBJ2-5; perhaps TRBD2 as D (5 bases). The CDR3 contains 13 residues. In germline, CDR1 is ENHRY, CDR2 SYGVKD. V was shortened by 8 bases and J by 4 bases, with 14 bases between the two germline ends. DNA for the CDR3: TGTGCCATCCGCCCGGAGGTCGGAGAGACCCAGTACTTC. It codes for CAIRPEVGETQYF.

This clonotype was counted between two and nine times. The chain has TRBV15 and TRBJ1-2, with 7 positions matching TRBD1. Germline loops: CDR1 LNHNV, CDR2 YYDKDF (reference sequence). The CDR3 has 14 amino acids. J gave up 4 bases and V 5 bases, and 7 bases lay outside the gene matches. This chain's CDR3 is CATSVNRGAYGYTF. The DNA of the CDR3 is TGTGCCACCAGCGTCAACAGGGGCGCCTATGGCTACACCTTC.

This chain links TRBV13 with TRBJ1-2; D unclear. The germline CDR1 and CDR2 sequences are PRHDT and FYEKMQ (reference sequence). V was pared by 4 bases and J by 7 bases, with 16 bases between. The CDR3 runs to 14 residues. DNA of the CDR3: TGTGCCAGCAGCTCTACGGATCAACCCGGTGGCTACACCTTC. Its protein product is CASSSTDQPGGYTF.